Described below is a single TCR beta chain sequence and its context. This clone was detected only a few times. What this receptor recognizes is not known. Base-call qualities are not available, and no considerably larger clone is one nucleotide away. The trim is 0 bases for V and 8 bases for J, with a gap of 12 bases between the germline ends. Based on the germline V gene, the CDR1 and CDR2 sequences are SGDLS and YYNGEE. Its CDR3 holds 14 amino acids, cysteine through phenylalanine. The DNA shown is the 42-base CDR3, in frame from base 1. The entire amount of isolated RNA was reverse transcribed using the High Capacity cDNA Reverse Transcription Kit, so the sequenced TCRB transcripts were expressed ones. Deep immunoSEQ sequencing was applied to naive, central memory and regulatory T cell samples, giving an average of roughly 3.5 million total reads per sample. After sorted cells were lysed in RLT buffer, RNA was extracted with DNase-treated RNeasy Micro or Mini kits, with the choice depending on cell number. Each cell subset was processed separately to prevent cross-contamination, with patient and healthy donor samples processed together. The immunoSEQ multiplex PCR was used to amplify TCRB sequences from cDNA, yielding 87-bp fragments that span the CDR3 region. The amplicons were sequenced using the Illumina HiSeq platform. On the study's bioinformatics: PCR bias was corrected computationally using synthetic template baselines, and reads within Hamming distance 2 were collapsed, with unmergeable singletons discarded. Reads were aligned against IMGT to assign V, D and J genes, CDR3 length and insertions or deletions at six rearrangement sites. Within each subset, clonotype counts were normalized to the number of sorted cells before true diversity and Gini coefficients were calculated with the tcR R package. The overlap coefficient, calculated on TCRB nucleotide sequences, was used to measure repertoire sharing. This immuneACCESS table, as held by TCRdb, lists in-frame sequences with V and J called but not all clones. Of the missing ones, under half trace to an unresolved V gene in checked studies; the others have no known cause. V, J and clone size were drawn from that table, and D and trimming were deduced from the DNA. The sample yields 120,000 to 150,000 clones; about 9.7% were counted once. 0.65% of the sample is in the top ten clones.

These data come from a study of beta chain features in type 1 diabetes (dated by TCRdb to between 2017 and 2018). About the full investigation: Patients and healthy donors did not differ in mean age, gender distribution, total cell number or subset yield. A total of about 99,000,000 sorted cells were examined across all samples, and RNA yield correlated strongly with the number of cells per subset. In the study, TCRB repertoires of sorted circulating CD4+ T cell subsets from recently diagnosed type 1 diabetes patients were compared with those of matched healthy donors. Regulatory and stem cell-like memory subsets were isolated from only 8 patients and about 8 healthy donors, whereas naive and central memory subsets came from all 28 donors. Overall study results and their limits: Because small numbers of individuals were included in the HLA sub-analyses, any influence of HLA type on TCRB rearrangement was left unresolved. Because cDNA rather than genomic DNA was sequenced, highly expressing activated cells could have been over-represented, although no difference in activation and CD3 levels was found between groups. Naive, central memory and regulatory TCRB repertoires appeared to be more alike among patients than among healthy donors. At VDJ recombination sites, patients with type 1 diabetes made fewer insertions and deleted more nucleotides, a pattern implying thymic rearrangement abnormalities. In all four CD4+ subsets, TCRB CDR3 length was moderately but significantly shorter in type 1 diabetes patients. PCR might favor shorter templates, but patient and control samples were amplified and corrected together, so any skew would affect both groups equally.

Each donor gave one peripheral blood draw, averaging around 0.11 L, which was collected into heparinised tubes. A BD FACSAria II was used to sort naive, central memory, regulatory and stem cell-like memory CD4+ T cells with a panel that included CD45RO, CCR7, CD25, CD127, CD95 and CD27. Purity was above 95% for every sorted population. PBMCs were separated immediately by Lymphoprep density gradient centrifugation and were stained directly, without being cultured. Samples were stained and sorted in pairs, with one healthy donor and one patient per experiment, so that batch effects were minimized. The TCR sequence derives from a woman between 40 and 55 years old in good health. The sample taken for sequencing was central memory CD4+ T cells from blood. In this chain, TRBV9 is recombined with TRBJ2-4; TRBD1 could be the D gene, as 5 bases match. In nucleotides, the sequence is TGTGCCAGCAGCGTAGCGTGGACATCAGACATTCAGTACTTC. This yields the protein CASSVAWTSDIQYF. This CDR3, with the reference TRBV9 and TRBJ2-4 proteins standing in past its ends, gives the full variable domain DSGVTQTPKHLITATGQRVTLRCSPRSGDLSVYWYQQSLDQGLQFLIQYYNGEERAKGNILERFSAQQFPDLHSELNLSSLELGDSALYFCASSVAWTSDIQYFGAGTRLSVL.